This T cell receptor (beta chain) stems from a study of T-cell memory formation after mild COVID-19. At the level of the study: Largely, TCR clusters stayed within a single donor.

The germline gives CDR1 ENHRY, CDR2 SYGVKD. With 8 bases removed from V and 0 bases from J, the gap between germline ends came to 1 base. The CDR3 is 11 residues long. General study findings and limits: Those CD4+ clones that contracted were mainly in CM and EM (CD8+ ones in EMRA).

Of note for this clonotype: Its target is unknown.

A 5'RACE reaction primed in the constant segment made cDNA libraries of TCR alpha and TCR beta, and these carried sample barcodes and UMIs. TCRdb called the 5' RACE reads again in MiXCR, with one record for every CDR3 protein. The sample lists 350,000 to 550,000 distinct CDR3 sequences; roughly 18% were seen once. The receptor comes from a man between 18 and 29 years old who had mild COVID-19 (a few samples of this study predate the infection). Cell type and time point are not known. The chain employs TRBV10-3 and TRBJ2-2; D remains unclear. Sequenced material: PBMCs or a T cell subset sorted from them (not recorded which). The CDR3: CAISNTGELFF. CDR3 nucleotides: TGTGCCATCTCGAACACCGGGGAGCTGTTTTTT.